Below, one T cell receptor beta chain is given with its context. The antigen is unknown. After re-calling the 5' RACE reads, TCRdb lists one entry per CDR3 protein, DNA absent. In all, the sample yields 250,000 to 300,000 distinct CDR3 sequences. This sample stems from a study of T cells expressing NK-cell markers. Findings and limits, study-wide: About 1.0-7.5% of CD8+ T cells in about six donors belonged to dominant NKG2C+ clonotypes.

The CDR3 runs 18 residues. CDR1 SGHAT and CDR2 FQDESV come from the germline V gene (reference sequence). The chain links TRBV11-1 to TRBJ1-3; TCRdb's D gene call, TRBD1, goes unchecked for lack of DNA. The receptor's source is a woman between 18 and 69 years old in good health. The sequencing sample was made of blood T cells: a sorted CD56 or NKG2C T cell subset, CD4+ or CD8+ T cells, or bulk PBMC T cells (not recorded which). This CDR3 reads CASSHGQGRTSAGNTIYF.